A single sample is the source of the 30 T cell receptor beta chains below, sequenced in a study of T cell responses to AZD1222 COVID-19 vaccine. Profiling relied on immunoSEQ multiplex PCR, and the TCRdb table lists in-frame clones only, not all of them. The repertoire holds around 150,000 clones, with about 93% as singletons. The starting material was peripheral blood, obtained on day 0 of AZD1222 vaccination. All receptors derive from an adult in good health.

The chain couples TRBV20-1 to TRBJ2-5; no clear D gene. V was trimmed by 6 bases and J by 0 bases, leaving 5 bases between them. The V gene's germline CDR1 is DFQATT and CDR2 SNEGSKA (reference sequence). The CDR3 is 11 amino acids. The CDR3 loop reads CSASDQETQYF. The CDR3 DNA reads TGCAGTGCATCGGACCAAGAGACCCAGTACTTC.

The rearrangement links TRBV5-4 to TRBJ1-2; maybe TRBD1 (6 bases). In germline, CDR1 is SGHNT, CDR2 YYREEE (reference sequence). CDR3 size: 14 residues. Trimming shortened V by 2 bases and J by 3 bases, and 11 bases separated the two germline ends. CDR3 nucleotides: TGTGCCAGCAGCTTAGGTACAGGGTACTATGGCTACACCTTC. Its protein product is CASSLGTGYYGYTF.

The V and J genes are TRBV11-2 and TRBJ1-4, with D perhaps matching TRBD1 (5 bases). The CDR3 has 15 residues. Deletions cut 5 bases from V and 10 bases from J, with 20 bases between. Germline assignment: CDR1 SGHAT and CDR2 FQNNGV. CDR3 nucleotides: TGTGCCAGCAGCACCGAGGCAAGGGGCGTGGGAAAACTGTTTTTT. Protein sequence: CASSTEARGVGKLFF.

CDR3 nucleotide sequence: TGTGCCAGCAGGGACCAGGACATGGGTTTCTTGCTCGGTACGCAGTATTTT. As protein: CASRDQDMGFLLGTQYF. The V gene is TRBV11-2, the J gene TRBJ2-3; possible D gene TRBD1, 5 bases. This CDR3 contains 17 residues. Germline CDR1 SGHAT, CDR2 FQNNGV. V was cut by 6 bases and J by 8 bases, with 27 bases left in between.

DNA for the CDR3: TGTGCCAGCAGGGCCACCCAGGGACAGGGGAACACCGGGGAGCTGTTTTTT. It is translated as CASRATQGQGNTGELFF. This chain links TRBV5-4 with TRBJ2-2; 9 bases are a match to TRBD1. The CDR3 is made up of 17 amino acids. Germline CDR1 reads SGHNT; CDR2 reads YYREEE (reference sequence). J gave up 1 base and V 5 bases, and 9 bases lay outside the gene matches.

This chain uses TRBV6-2 or TRBV6-3 with TRBJ2-1, with TRBD1 matching over 7 bases. CDR3 length: 19 residues. The J segment lost 0 bases and the V segment lost 3 bases, leaving 14 bases of the junction unmatched. In germline, CDR1 is MNHEY, CDR2 SVGEGT. The CDR3 DNA reads as TGTGCCAGCAGTTATTCACAGGGGATGTGGACGCGCTCCTACAATGAGCAGTTCTTC. Encoded protein: CASSYSQGMWTRSYNEQFF.

The chain uses TRBV18 and TRBJ1-1; 7 bases are a match to TRBD1. Per the germline V gene, CDR1 is KGHSH and CDR2 is LQKENI. CDR3 length: 15 residues. Germline trimming cut 3 bases from V and 6 bases from J; bases unmatched to any gene: 10. The CDR3 here is CASSPATQGWAEAFF. The CDR3, as DNA: TGTGCCAGCTCACCCGCTACACAGGGGTGGGCTGAAGCTTTCTTT.

The chain joins TRBV7-2 to TRBJ2-7; 7 bases map to TRBD1. V was clipped by 4 bases and J by 7 bases; unmatched bases: 7. Germline V lookup: CDR1 SGHTA, CDR2 FQGNSA. The CDR3 extends over 13 amino acids. The CDR3 region has the DNA TGTGCCAGCAGCTCTAGGACAGGAGTGGAGCAGTACGTC. Its protein is CASSSRTGVEQYV.

The genes are TRBV7-9 and TRBJ1-1, with 7 nucleotides matching TRBD1. The CDR3 loop spans 19 amino acids. V dropped 6 bases and J dropped 0; count of bases not matched to a gene: 19. The germline V gene encodes CDR1 SEHNR and CDR2 FQNEAQ (reference sequence). The CDR3 protein is CASSSTHTLTGAMNTEAFF. DNA of the CDR3: TGTGCCAGCAGTTCGACGCACACTCTCACAGGGGCCATGAACACTGAAGCTTTCTTT.

The CDR3 region has the DNA TGTGCCAGCAGTCCTTCGGGGAGCCAATGGGACATTCAGTACTTC. It codes for CASSPSGSQWDIQYF. This chain uses TRBV4-2 with TRBJ2-4, with a weak D call TRBD2 (5 bases). The CDR3 consists of 15 residues. V was cut by 6 bases and J by 8 bases, with 20 bases left in between. Per the germline V gene, CDR1 is LGHNA and CDR2 is YNFKEQ.

The V and J genes are TRBV15 and TRBJ1-4, with D unclear. The CDR3 spans 13 residues. The germline V and J ends were trimmed by 8 bases and 7 bases, with 14 bases remaining between them. Germline-derived CDR1 and CDR2 are LNHNV and YYDKDF (reference sequence). CDR3 in DNA: TGTGCCACCTCCGAGAGGAGTTTTGAAAAACTGTTTTTT. Its protein product is CATSERSFEKLFF.

The chain combines TRBV10-3 with TRBJ2-3; the match to TRBD2 covers 15 bases. Germline V gene data show CDR1 as ENHRY and CDR2 as SYGVKD. V gave up 2 bases and J gave up 1 base; unmatched junction bases: 4. This CDR3 comprises 18 residues. This chain's CDR3 is CAISEGTSGGWGTDTQYF. CDR3 DNA sequence: TGTGCCATCAGTGAGGGGACTAGCGGGGGGTGGGGCACAGATACGCAGTATTTT.

This chain links TRBV3-1 (or the pseudogene TRBV3-2) with TRBJ1-4; no firm D call. Per the germline V gene, CDR1 is LGHDT and CDR2 is YNNKEL (reference sequence). Trimming cost V 8 bases and J 3 bases, with 7 bases left between them. The CDR3 has 12 residues. The CDR3 is CASASANEKLFF. For the CDR3, the DNA is TGTGCCAGCGCGTCGGCTAATGAAAAACTGTTTTTT.

The chain links TRBV9 to TRBJ1-4, with 9 bases matching TRBD1. Germline values: CDR1 SGDLS, CDR2 YYNGEE. The CDR3 extends over 12 amino acids. With V trimmed by 5 bases and J by 11 bases, 4 bases remained unmatched. In DNA, the CDR3 is TGTGCCAGCAGTGACAGGGGGGGGAAACTGTTTTTT. It is translated as CASSDRGGKLFF.

The chain is built from TRBV30 and TRBJ2-3; 9 nucleotides match TRBD2. In germline, CDR1 is GTSNPN, CDR2 SVGIG (reference sequence). The CDR3 length is 17 residues. V lost 1 base to trimming and J lost 1 base; unmatched junction nucleotides: 9. For the CDR3, the DNA is TGTGCCTGGAGTGGGGGGGTAGCGGGAGTGGGCACAGATACGCAGTATTTT. Translated: CAWSGGVAGVGTDTQYF.

CDR3 nucleotides: TGTGCCAGCAATAGGGACAGTAGCAATGAGCAGTTCTTC. Translated: CASNRDSSNEQFF. The chain carries TRBV28 and TRBJ2-1; 7 bases match TRBD1. Losses at the gene ends were 7 bases for V and 6 bases for J; bases not matched to a gene: 6. Germline CDR1 is MDHEN and CDR2 is SYDVKM. The CDR3 has 13 amino acids.

The V call is TRBV4-1, the J call TRBJ1-6; D ambiguous. The length of the CDR3 is 15 residues. The germline V gene encodes CDR1 MGHRA and CDR2 YSYEKL. With 0 bases removed from V and 4 bases from J, the gap between germline ends came to 7 bases. The CDR3, as DNA: TGCGCCAGCAGCCAAGACCCAGGTTATAATTCACCCCTCCACTTT. It encodes CASSQDPGYNSPLHF.

The chain combines TRBV29-1 with TRBJ1-1; no clear D gene. The germline gives CDR1 SQVTM, CDR2 ANQGSEA. The CDR3 loop spans 13 amino acids. V lost 6 bases to trimming and J lost 4 bases, with 15 bases between them. CDR3 bases: TGCAGCGTCCCGGTCCGATTGGGCACTGAAGCTTTCTTT. This encodes CSVPVRLGTEAFF.

This CDR3 is CASSPMVGGASGNTIYF. DNA for the CDR3: TGTGCCAGCAGCCCTATGGTGGGGGGCGCGTCTGGAAACACCATATATTTT. The chain employs TRBV4-2 and TRBJ1-3, with D perhaps TRBD1 (6 bases). V lost 4 bases, J lost 1 base, and 17 bases lay in between. CDR3 length equals 17 residues. Per germline, CDR1 LGHNA and CDR2 YNFKEQ.

V and J are TRBV6-2 or TRBV6-3 and TRBJ1-1, with D unclear. In germline, CDR1 is MNHEY, CDR2 SVGEGT. This CDR3 comprises 13 residues. V was clipped by 0 bases and J by 6 bases, with 8 bases between them. The CDR3 DNA reads TGTGCCAGCAGTTACTCTACTTTCTCTGAAGCTTTCTTT. Encoded protein: CASSYSTFSEAFF.

The chain joins TRBV27 to TRBJ1-2, with D tentatively TRBD1 (6 bases). Germline loops: CDR1 MNHEY, CDR2 SMNVEV (reference sequence). Between the trimmed V and J ends, which lost 5 bases and 7 bases, there was a span of 23 bases. There are 16 residues in the CDR3. As DNA, the CDR3 is TGTGCCAGCAGTATGGGGGGGACATGGGCCACTCTTGGCTACACCTTC. This encodes CASSMGGTWATLGYTF.

This chain connects TRBV27 to TRBJ1-1; 9 nucleotides align to TRBD1. Germline CDR1 is MNHEY and CDR2 is SMNVEV (reference sequence). The CDR3 spans 14 residues. V dropped 6 bases and J dropped 4; count of bases not matched to a gene: 6. CDR3 DNA sequence: TGTGCCAGCAGAACTACGACAGGGGGCACTGAAGCTTTCTTT. Translation gives CASRTTTGGTEAFF.

This clone was seen a single time. This chain links TRBV11-2 with TRBJ1-2; D is uncertain. The CDR3 sequence is 12 residues long. The germline gives CDR1 SGHAT, CDR2 FQNNGV. V was shortened by 5 bases and J by 2 bases, with 6 bases between the two germline ends. CDR3 DNA sequence: TGTGCCAGCAGCCGTATCAACTATGGCTACACCTTC. The encoded protein is CASSRINYGYTF.

Here the CDR3 DNA reads TGCGCCAGCGGTAGGGCGGGCCGTTACTACGAGCAGTACGTC. Its translation: CASGRAGRYYEQYV. The chain uses TRBV23-1 and TRBJ2-7; a weak D match, TRBD2 (5 bases). TRBV23-1 is an ORF, and what it does is uncertain. This CDR3 is 14 amino acids long. V was shortened by 8 bases and J by 3 bases, with 17 bases between the two germline ends.

Only a few counts were recorded for this clone. The rearrangement joins TRBV10-3 to TRBJ1-2; D is ambiguous. V was pared by 7 bases and J by 4 bases, with 10 bases between. From germline, CDR1 is ENHRY and CDR2 SYGVKD. The CDR3 consists of 12 residues. CDR3 in DNA: TGTGCCATCAACGACCTCCCCTATGGCTACACCTTC. Translating it yields CAINDLPYGYTF.

This sequence joins TRBV27 and TRBJ2-7; D is uncertain. The CDR3 extends over 13 amino acids. The germline V and J ends were trimmed by 0 bases and 5 bases, with 8 bases remaining between them. Germline CDR1 and CDR2: MNHEY and SMNVEV (reference sequence). The CDR3 coding sequence is TGTGCCAGCAGTTTATCGGCCGGGCACGAGCAGTACGTC. As protein: CASSLSAGHEQYV.

This sequence joins TRBV9 and TRBJ2-1, with D possibly being TRBD2 (6 bases). Germline V gene sequence: CDR1 SGDLS, CDR2 YYNGEE. The CDR3 totals 15 residues. Trimming removed 0 bases at V and 8 bases at J, with 15 bases between. The CDR3 DNA reads as TGTGCCAGCAGCGTAGGAGTCGGGAGTGGGGATGAGCAGTTCTTC. It yields the protein CASSVGVGSGDEQFF. The entire variable domain, with the rest obtained from reference TRBV9 and TRBJ2-1, is as follows: DSGVTQTPKHLITATGQRVTLRCSPRSGDLSVYWYQQSLDQGLQFLIQYYNGEERAKGNILERFSAQQFPDLHSELNLSSLELGDSALYFCASSVGVGSGDEQFFGPGTRLTVL.

The gene calls are TRBV28 and TRBJ1-2, with D possibly TRBD1 on 5 matching bases. Germline-derived CDR1 and CDR2 are MDHEN and SYDVKM. This CDR3 spans 13 amino acids. The V end was cut by 2 bases, the J end by 4 bases, with 8 bases between. The chain's CDR3 is CASSLGQGYGYTF. The CDR3 bases are TGTGCCAGCAGTTTAGGGCAGGGCTATGGCTACACCTTC.

This chain uses TRBV3-1 (or the pseudogene TRBV3-2) with TRBJ2-3; D gene uncertain. Looked up from germline, CDR1 is LGHDT and CDR2 is YNNKEL (reference sequence). The CDR3 is 12 residues long. V lost 3 bases and J 3 bases, leaving 4 bases between the germline ends. CDR3 sequence reads: CASSHDTDTQYF. In DNA, the CDR3 is TGTGCCAGCAGCCACGATACAGATACGCAGTATTTT.

This chain joins TRBV6-5 and TRBJ2-3; D remains unclear. CDR1 and CDR2 (germline): MNHEY, SVGAGI. The CDR3 loop spans 13 amino acids. With 5 bases removed from V and 1 base from J, the gap between germline ends came to 7 bases. CDR3 in DNA: TGTGCCAGCAGTAATATGCGCACAGATACGCAGTATTTT. It specifies CASSNMRTDTQYF.